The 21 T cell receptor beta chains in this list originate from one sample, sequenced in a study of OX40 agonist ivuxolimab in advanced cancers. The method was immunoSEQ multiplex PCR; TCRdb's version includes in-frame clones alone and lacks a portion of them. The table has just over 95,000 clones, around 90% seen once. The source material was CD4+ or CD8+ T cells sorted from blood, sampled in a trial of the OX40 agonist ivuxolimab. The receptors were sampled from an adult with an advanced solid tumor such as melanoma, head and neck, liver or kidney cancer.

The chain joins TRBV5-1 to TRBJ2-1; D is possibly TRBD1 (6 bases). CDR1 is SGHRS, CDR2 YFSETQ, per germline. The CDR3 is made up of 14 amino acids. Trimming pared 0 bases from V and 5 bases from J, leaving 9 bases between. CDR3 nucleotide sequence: TGCGCCAGCAGCTTGGGACAGGAGCACAATGAGCAGTTCTTC. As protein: CASSLGQEHNEQFF.

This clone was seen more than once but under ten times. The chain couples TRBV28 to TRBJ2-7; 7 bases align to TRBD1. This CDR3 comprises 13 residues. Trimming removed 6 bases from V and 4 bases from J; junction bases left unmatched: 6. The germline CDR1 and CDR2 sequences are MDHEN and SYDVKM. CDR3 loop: CASSRGRGYEQYF. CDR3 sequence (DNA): TGTGCCAGCAGCCGCGGCAGGGGGTACGAGCAGTACTTC.

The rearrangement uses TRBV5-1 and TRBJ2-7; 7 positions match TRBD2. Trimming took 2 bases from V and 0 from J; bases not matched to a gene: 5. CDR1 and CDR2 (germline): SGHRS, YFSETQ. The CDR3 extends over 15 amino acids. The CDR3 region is CASSLSGAGSYEQYF. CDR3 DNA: TGCGCCAGCAGCTTAAGCGGGGCCGGCTCCTACGAGCAGTACTTC.

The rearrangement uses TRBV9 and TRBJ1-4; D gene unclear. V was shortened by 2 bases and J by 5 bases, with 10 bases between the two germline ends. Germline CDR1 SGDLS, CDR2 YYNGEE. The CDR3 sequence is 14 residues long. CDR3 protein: CASSVGVPNEKLFF. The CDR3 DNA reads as TGTGCCAGCAGCGTTGGAGTTCCAAATGAAAAACTGTTTTTT. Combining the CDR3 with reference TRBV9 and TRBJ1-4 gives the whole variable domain DSGVTQTPKHLITATGQRVTLRCSPRSGDLSVYWYQQSLDQGLQFLIQYYNGEERAKGNILERFSAQQFPDLHSELNLSSLELGDSALYFCASSVGVPNEKLFFGSGTQLSVL.

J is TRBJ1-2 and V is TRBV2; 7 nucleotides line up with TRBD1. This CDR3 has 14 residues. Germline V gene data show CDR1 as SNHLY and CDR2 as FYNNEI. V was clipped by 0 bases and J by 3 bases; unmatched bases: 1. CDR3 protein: CASSEAGTDYGYTF. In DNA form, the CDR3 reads TGTGCCAGCAGTGAAGCAGGGACAGACTATGGCTACACCTTC.

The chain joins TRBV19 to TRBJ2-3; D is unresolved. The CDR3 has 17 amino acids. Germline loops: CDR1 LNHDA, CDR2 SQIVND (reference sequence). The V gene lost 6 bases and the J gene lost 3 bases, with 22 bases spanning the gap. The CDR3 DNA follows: TGTGCCAGTAGAAGGTCCCATGGGAACCCTAAGACAGATACGCAGTATTTT. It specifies CASRRSHGNPKTDTQYF.

The CDR3 nucleotides read TGTGCCATCAGTGGGAGAAGCGGGAGGGTTACAGATACGCAGTATTTT. It encodes CAISGRSGRVTDTQYF. J is TRBJ2-3 and V is TRBV10-3, with TRBD2 matching 10 bases. Trimming at V came to 4 bases and at J to 3 bases, leaving 7 bases not matched to a gene. Germline values: CDR1 ENHRY, CDR2 SYGVKD. The CDR3 has 16 residues.

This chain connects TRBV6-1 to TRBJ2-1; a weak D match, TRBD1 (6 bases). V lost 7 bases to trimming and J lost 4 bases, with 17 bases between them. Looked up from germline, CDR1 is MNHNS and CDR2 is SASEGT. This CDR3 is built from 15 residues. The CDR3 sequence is CASKNLDRTYNEQFF. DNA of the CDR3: TGTGCCAGCAAGAACCTTGACAGGACTTACAATGAGCAGTTCTTC.

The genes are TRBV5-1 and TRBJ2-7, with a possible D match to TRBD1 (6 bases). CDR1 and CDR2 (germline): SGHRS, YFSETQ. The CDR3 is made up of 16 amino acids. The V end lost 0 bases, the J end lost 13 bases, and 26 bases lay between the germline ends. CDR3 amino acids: CASSLGTVRILPKLYF. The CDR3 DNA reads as TGCGCCAGCAGCTTGGGGACAGTTCGGATACTACCCAAACTATACTTC.

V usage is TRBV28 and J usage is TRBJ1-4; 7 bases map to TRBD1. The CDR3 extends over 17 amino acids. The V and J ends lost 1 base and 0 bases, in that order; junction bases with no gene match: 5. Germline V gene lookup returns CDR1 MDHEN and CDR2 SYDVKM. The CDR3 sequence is CASSLLQGIATNEKLFF. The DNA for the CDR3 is TGTGCCAGCAGTTTATTACAGGGGATAGCAACTAATGAAAAACTGTTTTTT.

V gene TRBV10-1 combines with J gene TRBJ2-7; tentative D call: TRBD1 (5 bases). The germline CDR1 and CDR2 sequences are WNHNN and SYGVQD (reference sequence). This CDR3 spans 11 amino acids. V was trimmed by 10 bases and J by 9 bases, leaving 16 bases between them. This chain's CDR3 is CATTNGAVQYF. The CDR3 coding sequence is TGCGCCACCACGAATGGGGCAGTGCAGTACTTC.

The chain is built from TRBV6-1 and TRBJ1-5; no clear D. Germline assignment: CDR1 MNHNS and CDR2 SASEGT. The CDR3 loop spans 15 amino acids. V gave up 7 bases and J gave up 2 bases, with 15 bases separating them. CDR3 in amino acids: CASKRSRNGNQPQHF. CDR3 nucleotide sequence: TGTGCCAGCAAGCGTTCTCGAAACGGCAATCAGCCCCAGCATTTT.

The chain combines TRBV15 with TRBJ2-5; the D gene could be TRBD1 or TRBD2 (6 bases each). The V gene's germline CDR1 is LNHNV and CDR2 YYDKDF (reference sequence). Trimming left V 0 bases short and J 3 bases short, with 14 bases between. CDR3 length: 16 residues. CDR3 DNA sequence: TGTGCCACCAGCAGAGATGCGCAGAGGGGGGAAGAGACCCAGTACTTC. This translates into CATSRDAQRGEETQYF.

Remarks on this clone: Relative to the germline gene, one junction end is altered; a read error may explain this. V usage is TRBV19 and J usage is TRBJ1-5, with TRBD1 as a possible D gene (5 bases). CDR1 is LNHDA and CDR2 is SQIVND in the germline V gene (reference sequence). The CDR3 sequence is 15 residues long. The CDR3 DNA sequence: TGTGCCAGTAGTATTGGGGGACTGCTCAATCAGTCCCAGCATTTT. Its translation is CASSIGGLLNQSQHF.

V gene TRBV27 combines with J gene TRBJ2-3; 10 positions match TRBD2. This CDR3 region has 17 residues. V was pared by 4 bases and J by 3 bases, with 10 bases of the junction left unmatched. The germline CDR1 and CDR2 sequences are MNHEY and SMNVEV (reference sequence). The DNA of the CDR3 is TGTGCCAGCAGTTACCTCCCTCTAGCGGGAGTAACAGATACGCAGTATTTT. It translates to CASSYLPLAGVTDTQYF.

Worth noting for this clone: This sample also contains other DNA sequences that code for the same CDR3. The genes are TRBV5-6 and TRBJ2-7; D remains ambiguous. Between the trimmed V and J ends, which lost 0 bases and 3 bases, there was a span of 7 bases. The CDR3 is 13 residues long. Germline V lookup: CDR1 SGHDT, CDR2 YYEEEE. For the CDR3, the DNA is TGTGCCAGCAGCTTGGGAAGACACTACGAGCAGTACTTC. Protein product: CASSLGRHYEQYF.

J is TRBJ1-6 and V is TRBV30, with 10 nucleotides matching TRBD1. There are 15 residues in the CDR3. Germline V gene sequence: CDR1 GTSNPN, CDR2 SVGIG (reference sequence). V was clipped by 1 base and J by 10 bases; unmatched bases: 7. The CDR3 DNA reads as TGTGCCTGGAGTGAGGGGGGACAGGGGAGGTCACCCCTCCACTTT. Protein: CAWSEGGQGRSPLHF.

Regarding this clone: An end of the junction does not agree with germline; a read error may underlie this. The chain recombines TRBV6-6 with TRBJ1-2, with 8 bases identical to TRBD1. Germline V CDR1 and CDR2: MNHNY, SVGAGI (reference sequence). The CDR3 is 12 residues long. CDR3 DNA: TGTGCCAGCAGTTCCGACAGGGGCCTATCCAACTTC. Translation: CASSSDRGLSNF.

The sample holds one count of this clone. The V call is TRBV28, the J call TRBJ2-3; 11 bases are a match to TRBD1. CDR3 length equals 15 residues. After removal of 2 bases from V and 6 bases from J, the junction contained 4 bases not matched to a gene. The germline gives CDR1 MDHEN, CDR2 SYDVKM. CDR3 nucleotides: TGTGCCAGCAGTTTACAGGACAGGGGGCCGGATACGCAGTATTTT. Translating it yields CASSLQDRGPDTQYF. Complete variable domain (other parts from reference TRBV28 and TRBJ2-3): DVKVTQSSRYLVKRTGEKVFLECVQDMDHENMFWYRQDPGLGLRLIYFSYDVKMKEKGDIPEGYSVSREKKERFSLILESASTNQTSMYLCASSLQDRGPDTQYFGPGTRLTVL.

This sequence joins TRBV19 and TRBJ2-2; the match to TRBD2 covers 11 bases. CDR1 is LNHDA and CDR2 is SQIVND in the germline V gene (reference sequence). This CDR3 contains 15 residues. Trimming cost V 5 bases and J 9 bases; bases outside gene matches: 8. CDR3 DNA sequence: TGTGCCAGTAGTGTCGGGACTAGCGGTCCCCGGGAGCTGTTTTTT. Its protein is CASSVGTSGPRELFF.

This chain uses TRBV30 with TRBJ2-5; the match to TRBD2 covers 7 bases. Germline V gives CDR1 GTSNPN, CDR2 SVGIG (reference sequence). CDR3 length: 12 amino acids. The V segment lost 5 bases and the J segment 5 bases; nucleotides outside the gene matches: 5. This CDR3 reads CAWEGGSETQYF. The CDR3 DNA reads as TGTGCCTGGGAGGGCGGGAGTGAGACCCAGTACTTC.